The source of this TCR delta chain is a study of γδ T cells in repeated Plasmodium falciparum infection. Study-wide points: Vgamma9/Vdelta2+ T cells showed a stable polyclonal repertoire with shared TCRgamma sequences.

This clone came up a few times. Its antigen remains unidentified. TCRdb's entry gives the protein of a much larger clone, which mismatches this DNA's translation at residue 17, likely from a read error; the protein reported here is translated from the DNA. Flow sorting of PBMC yielded separate Vgamma9/Vdelta2+ and Vdelta2-negative gammadelta T cell populations for bulk repertoire analysis. TCRdb reanalysed the multiplex PCR reads via CATT. The table has 45,000 to 60,000 delta-chain clones, around 2% seen once. V lost 2 bases and J lost 4; bases outside the gene matches: 33. Germline V lookup: CDR1 TSWWSYY, CDR2 QGS. The CDR3 runs 24 residues.

The sample was gamma-delta T cells from blood. The source is a pool of human donors (malaria-infected and uninfected, not separated). The chain is built from TRDV1 and TRDJ1; 8 nucleotides agree with TRDD3. The J gene, missing from TCRdb, was assigned here through DNA to germline matching. The CDR3 reads CALGETAVRNDLIVLGVNHDKLIF. CDR3 nucleotides: TGTGCTCTTGGGGAAACTGCGGTTCGGAATGACCTAATCGTACTGGGGGTTAATCACGATAAACTCATCTTT.